The 5 T cell receptor beta chains below come from one sample, sequenced in a study of blood T cells in healthy people across ages. Primed by a sample-barcoded 5' primer and a J-beta primer mix, a second PCR proceeded for about 6 to 12 cycles. TCRdb redid the calling of the 5' RACE reads with MiXCR, one entry per CDR3 protein. The sample consists of roughly 650,000 distinct CDR3 sequences, about 30% of them appearing once. Sequencing input: blood. These receptor sequences come from an elderly woman in good health.

This clonotype came up many times. The chain is built from TRBV7-9 and TRBJ2-5, with D possibly TRBD1 on 6 matching bases. The CDR3 extends over 15 amino acids. Germline values: CDR1 SEHNR, CDR2 FQNEAQ (reference sequence). Between the trimmed V and J ends, which lost 0 bases and 4 bases, there was a span of 12 bases. CDR3 sequence: CASSLAGALGETQYF. The CDR3 bases are TGTGCCAGCAGCTTAGCGGGGGCCCTGGGAGAGACCCAGTACTTC. Drawing the rest from reference TRBV7-9 and TRBJ2-5, the complete variable domain is DTGVSQNPRHKITKRGQNVTFRCDPISEHNRLYWYRQTLGQGPEFLTYFQNEAQLEKSRLLSDRFSAERPKGSFSTLEIQRTEQGDSAMYLCASSLAGALGETQYFGPGTRLLVL.

This clonotype has a count of ten or more. This rearrangement joins TRBV10-3 to TRBJ1-1; 7 bases map to TRBD1. This CDR3 has 14 amino acids. The ends lost 6 bases at V and 0 bases at J; junction bases unmatched: 4. CDR1 ENHRY and CDR2 SYGVKD come from the germline V gene. In DNA form, the CDR3 reads TGTGCCATCAGCTCGACAGGGATGAACACTGAAGCTTTCTTT. Its protein is CAISSTGMNTEAFF.

This clonotype occurred a few times. This chain connects TRBV28 to TRBJ2-2; perhaps TRBD2 as D (5 bases). The germline V and J ends were trimmed by 5 bases and 4 bases, with 20 bases remaining between them. Germline CDR1 and CDR2: MDHEN and SYDVKM. CDR3 length: 17 amino acids. The CDR3: CASSLFRTAQSTGELFF. The CDR3 DNA reads as TGTGCCAGCAGTCTGTTTAGGACTGCACAAAGCACCGGGGAGCTGTTTTTT.

This clonotype occurred a few times. A much larger clonotype is one base distant, so this may be a read error. V is TRBV7-3 and J is TRBJ2-6; D ambiguous. CDR1 is SGHTA and CDR2 is FQGTGA in the germline V gene. The CDR3 consists of 14 residues. Written as DNA, the CDR3 is TGTACCAGCAGTTTAGGGCTCGGGGCCAACGTCCTGACTTTC. Translated, it gives CTSSLGLGANVLTF.

About this clonotype: Since a much larger clone is just one base distant, this may be a read error. The chain couples TRBV6-5 to TRBJ2-5, with 8 bases aligning to TRBD1. The CDR3 runs 15 residues. In germline, CDR1 is MNHEY, CDR2 SVGAGI. Trimming cost V 5 bases and J 11 bases; bases outside gene matches: 16. CDR3 protein: CASSQSRGRIRGQYF. CDR3 nucleotide sequence: TGTGCCAGCAGTCAAAGCAGGGGGCGAATACGGGGGCAGTACTTC.